This T cell receptor (beta chain) was identified during a study of breast tumors, draining lymph nodes, adjacent tissues. Breast cancer patients provided tissue from their axillary draining lymph nodes. In this sample, this clonotype turned up many times. TCRdb recomputed calls from the multiplex PCR reads with MiXCR, one row per CDR3 protein. The repertoire holds approximately 190,000 distinct CDR3 sequences, with 30% to 40% as singletons. V lost 4 bases and J 2 bases, leaving 8 bases between the germline ends. Looked up from germline, CDR1 is MNHNS and CDR2 is SASEGT. The CDR3 extends over 13 amino acids.

The V gene is TRBV6-1, the J gene TRBJ2-5, with a weak D call TRBD2 (6 bases). The specimen was axillary lymph node tissue. The clonotype comes from a female donor with breast cancer. Some clones in this sample may be carry-over from other donors' samples. The CDR3 region is CASSGTTQETQYF. DNA of the CDR3: TGTGCCAGCAGTGGGACTACTCAAGAGACCCAGTACTTC.